These 10 T cell receptor beta chains originate from one sample sequenced in a study of neurological immune-mediated disorders. TCRdb redid the calling of the 5' RACE reads with MiXCR, one entry per CDR3 protein. Of fewer than 20,000 distinct CDR3 sequences listed, around a quarter are singletons. What was sequenced was PBMCs. All receptors derive from a middle-aged man with HTLV-1-associated myelopathy (HAM/TSP).

This clonotype was counted a few times. The V and J genes are TRBV29-1 and TRBJ2-3; D gene unclear. There are 12 residues in the CDR3. The V gene lost 3 bases and the J gene lost 1 base, with 5 bases spanning the gap. Germline values: CDR1 SQVTM, CDR2 ANQGSEA. CDR3 loop: CSVDGGTDTQYF. The CDR3 DNA is TGCAGCGTTGATGGGGGCACAGATACGCAGTATTTT.

The chain recombines TRBV18 with TRBJ2-7; tentatively, D is TRBD1 (5 bases). This CDR3 region has 17 residues. The V gene lost 6 bases and the J gene lost 0 bases, with 21 bases spanning the gap. The germline V gene has CDR1 KGHSH and CDR2 LQKENI. The CDR3 region has the DNA TGTGCCAGCTCCCCCCGATCAGTGGGGCTACCCTCCTACGAGCAGTACTTC. Amino acid sequence: CASSPRSVGLPSYEQYF.

The chain combines TRBV20-1 with TRBJ2-7; 9 bases agree with TRBD2. The germline V gene encodes CDR1 DFQATT and CDR2 SNEGSKA (reference sequence). The length of the CDR3 is 13 residues. V lost 6 bases and J lost 3; bases outside the gene matches: 6. CDR3 nucleotide sequence: TGCAGTGCGCGACTAGCGGCGGGCTACGAGCAGTACTTC. Translation: CSARLAAGYEQYF.

This clonotype rates as medium-sized. The gene calls are TRBV2 and TRBJ1-2; tentatively, D is TRBD1 (6 bases). The CDR3 extends over 12 amino acids. Germline CDR1 reads SNHLY; CDR2 reads FYNNEI. V dropped 6 bases and J dropped 8 bases, with 13 bases sitting between them. This CDR3 is CASSQQGRGYTF. In DNA form, the CDR3 reads TGTGCCAGCAGCCAACAGGGCCGAGGCTACACCTTC.

This clonotype was recorded at least ten times. The V gene is TRBV12-5, the J gene TRBJ1-5, with D perhaps matching TRBD1 (5 bases). The germline V gene has CDR1 LGHNT and CDR2 FRNRAP. V dropped 3 bases and J dropped 9 bases, with 18 bases sitting between them. There are 15 residues in the CDR3. Written as DNA, the CDR3 is TGTGCTAGTGGTTTTGGACGGGACCTCGGGTGGCCCCAGCATTTT. It translates to CASGFGRDLGWPQHF.

In its sample, this clonotype was seen many times. V gene TRBV7-2 combines with J gene TRBJ1-1, with 8 nucleotides matching TRBD1. Trimming removed 5 bases from V and 4 bases from J; junction bases left unmatched: 15. CDR3 length: 17 residues. Germline values: CDR1 SGHTA, CDR2 FQGNSA. The CDR3 reads CASSKRGQGARGTEAFF. CDR3 DNA sequence: TGTGCCAGCAGCAAGAGGGGCCAGGGGGCGCGGGGCACTGAAGCTTTCTTT.

The chain uses TRBV29-1 and TRBJ2-3, with 9 bases aligning to TRBD1. This CDR3 has 15 amino acids. Trimming took 4 bases from V and 0 from J; bases not matched to a gene: 5. Germline V gene lookup returns CDR1 SQVTM and CDR2 ANQGSEA. The CDR3 sequence: CSVAGGQGSTDTQYF. The CDR3 nucleotides read TGCAGCGTTGCCGGCGGACAGGGGAGCACAGATACGCAGTATTTT.

A few counts support this clonotype. The CDR3 region is CASSLLGRQNTEAFF. The CDR3 DNA sequence: TGCGCCAGCAGCTTGTTAGGCAGACAGAACACTGAAGCTTTCTTT. The chain couples TRBV5-1 to TRBJ1-1; no definite D call. Germline V gene data show CDR1 as SGHRS and CDR2 as YFSETQ. Between the trimmed V and J ends, which lost 1 base and 1 base, there was a span of 11 bases. The CDR3 loop spans 15 amino acids.

V usage is TRBV12-3 or TRBV12-4 and J usage is TRBJ1-5; D is uncertain. This CDR3 has 14 residues. The V end lost 7 bases, the J end lost 7 bases, and 17 bases lay between the germline ends. Here the CDR3 reads CASTPGEGGQPQHF. CDR3 nucleotides: TGTGCCAGCACCCCCGGCGAGGGAGGCCAGCCCCAGCATTTT.

This chain uses TRBV5-1 with TRBJ2-1; 7 bases are shared with TRBD1. The CDR3 is 13 residues long. CDR1 and CDR2 from the germline V gene are SGHRS and YFSETQ. The V gene end was trimmed by 4 bases and the J gene end by 4 bases; junction bases not matched to a gene: 2. The CDR3 coding sequence is TGCGCCAGCAGCGAGACAGGGTACAATGAGCAGTTCTTC. It yields the protein CASSETGYNEQFF.